The present T cell receptor beta chain was sequenced within a study of cytomegalovirus exposure and HLA in healthy donors. 60 Vbeta and 13 Jbeta primers were used in PCR. This table comes from immunoSEQ multiplex PCR, and its TCRdb copy is limited to in-frame clones, with some not included. This sample has some 150,000 clones; more than 75% occur once, and the top ten carry roughly 10%. Per germline, CDR1 SQVTM and CDR2 ANQGSEA. The CDR3 covers 15 residues. The V end was cut by 7 bases, the J end by 1 base, with 18 bases between. The sample taken for sequencing was PBMCs. This clonotype originated in a man younger than 30 in good health and CMV-seropositive. This chain connects TRBV29-1 to TRBJ2-3, with D possibly TRBD1 on 6 matching bases. The CDR3 reads CSALRTEYGTDTQYF. The CDR3 nucleotides are TGCAGCGCCCTAAGGACAGAATATGGCACAGATACGCAGTATTTT.